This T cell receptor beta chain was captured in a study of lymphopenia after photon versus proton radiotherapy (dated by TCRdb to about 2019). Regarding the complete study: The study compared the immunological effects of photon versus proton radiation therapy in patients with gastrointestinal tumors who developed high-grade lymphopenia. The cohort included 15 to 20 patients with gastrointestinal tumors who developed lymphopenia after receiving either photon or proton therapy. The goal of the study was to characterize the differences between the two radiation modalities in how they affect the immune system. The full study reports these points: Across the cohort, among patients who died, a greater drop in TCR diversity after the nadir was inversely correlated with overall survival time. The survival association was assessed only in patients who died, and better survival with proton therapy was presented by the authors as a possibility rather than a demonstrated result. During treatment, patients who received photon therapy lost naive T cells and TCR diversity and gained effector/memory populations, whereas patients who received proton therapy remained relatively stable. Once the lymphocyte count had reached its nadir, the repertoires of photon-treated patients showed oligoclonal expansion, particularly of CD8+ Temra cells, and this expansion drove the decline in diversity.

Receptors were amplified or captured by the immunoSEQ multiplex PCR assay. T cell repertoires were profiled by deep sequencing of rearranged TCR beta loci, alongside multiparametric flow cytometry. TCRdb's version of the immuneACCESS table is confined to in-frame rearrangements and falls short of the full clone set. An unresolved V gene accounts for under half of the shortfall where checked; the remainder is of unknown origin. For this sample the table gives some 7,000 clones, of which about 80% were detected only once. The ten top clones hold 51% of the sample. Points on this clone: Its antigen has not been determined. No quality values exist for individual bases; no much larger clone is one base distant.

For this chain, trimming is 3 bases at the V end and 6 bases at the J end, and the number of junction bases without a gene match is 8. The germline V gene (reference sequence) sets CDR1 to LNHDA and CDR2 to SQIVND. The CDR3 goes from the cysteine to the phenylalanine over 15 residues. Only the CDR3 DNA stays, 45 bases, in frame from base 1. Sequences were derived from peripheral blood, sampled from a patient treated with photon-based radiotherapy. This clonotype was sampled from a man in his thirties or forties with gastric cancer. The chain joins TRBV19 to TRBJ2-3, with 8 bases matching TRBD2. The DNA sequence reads TGTGCCAGTAGTATGACTAGCGCCGGGCGGGATACGCAGTATTTT. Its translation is CASSMTSAGRDTQYF.